This TCR beta chain is drawn from a study of cytomegalovirus exposure and HLA in healthy donors. Broader study findings: Several V segments, TRBV6-2 and TRBV6-3 among them, could not be told apart and were dropped. Later analysis found that TCR beta chains associated with HLA were more clonally expanded than other, equally common chains. V- and J-gene trimming in TCR beta was tied to a missense DCLRE1C variant by an analysis performed later.

Donors were ostensibly healthy at sampling, although undocumented immune exposures were probable. Primers for the PCR totalled 60 Vbeta and 13 Jbeta. Libraries were prepared by immunoSEQ multiplex PCR; TCRdb keeps only in-frame clonotypes and omits some of them. The table records some 190,000 clones, roughly 75% of them present only once. Worth noting for this clone: Its antigen is not known.

Trimming cost V 4 bases and J 7 bases; bases outside gene matches: 9. CDR1 is SGHRS and CDR2 is YFSETQ in the germline V gene. This CDR3 comprises 15 residues. The origin of this receptor is a woman younger than 45 in good health and CMV-seronegative. This chain joins TRBV5-1 and TRBJ2-1; the match to TRBD2 covers 9 bases. The material sequenced was PBMCs. Here the CDR3 DNA reads TGCGCCAGCAGCGGGACTAGCCCGGTCTCTAATGAGCAGTTCTTC. Translating it yields CASSGTSPVSNEQFF.